One sample yielded the 12 T cell receptor beta chains listed below, sequenced in a study of cytomegalovirus exposure and HLA in healthy donors. Both 60 Vbeta primers and 13 Jbeta primers went into the PCR. Sequencing was performed with immunoSEQ multiplex PCR; in TCRdb, only in-frame clones are kept and a portion is missing. The data show about 130,000 clones, with approximately 80% seen just once and 1.2% held by the top ten. Material: PBMCs. These receptors were collected from a man aged 50 or older in good health and CMV-seronegative.

This clone showed up just a few times. The J gene is TRBJ2-7, the V gene TRBV11-2, with 12 bases identical to TRBD2. CDR3 size: 16 residues. Germline V CDR1 and CDR2: SGHAT, FQNNGV. The V and J ends lost 1 base and 3 bases, in that order; junction bases with no gene match: 4. In nucleotides, the CDR3 is TGTGCCAGCAGCTTAGGGGCTAGCGGGAGGGTCTACGAGCAGTACTTC. It yields the protein CASSLGASGRVYEQYF.

The chain carries TRBV28 and TRBJ1-2; D might be TRBD1 (5 bases). The CDR3 length is 15 residues. Germline CDR1 and CDR2: MDHEN and SYDVKM. V dropped 4 bases and J dropped 3 bases, with 15 bases sitting between them. CDR3 protein: CASSSTGGEDYGYTF. The CDR3 DNA is TGTGCCAGCAGTTCAACAGGTGGCGAGGACTATGGCTACACCTTC.

This clone came up a few times. V gene TRBV5-6 combines with J gene TRBJ2-3; 9 bases are a match to TRBD1. V was pared by 2 bases and J by 3 bases, with 4 bases of the junction left unmatched. This CDR3 spans 15 amino acids. Looked up from germline, CDR1 is SGHDT and CDR2 is YYEEEE. CDR3 DNA: TGTGCCAGCAGCTTAGCCGGGACAGGGACAGATACGCAGTATTTT. Translated, it gives CASSLAGTGTDTQYF.

The chain couples TRBV2 to TRBJ1-3; D is unresolved. Germline values: CDR1 SNHLY, CDR2 FYNNEI. V lost 7 bases to trimming and J lost 0 bases, with 7 bases between them. This CDR3 has 13 residues. CDR3 DNA sequence: TGTGCCAGCAACGGGGTCTCTGGAAACACCATATATTTT. It specifies CASNGVSGNTIYF.

The chain recombines TRBV29-1 with TRBJ2-7; perhaps TRBD1 as D (5 bases). This CDR3 has 12 residues. V shed 4 bases and J shed 6 bases, with 13 bases lying between them. Per germline, CDR1 SQVTM and CDR2 ANQGSEA. CDR3 in amino acids: CSVARTSSEQYF. Here the CDR3 DNA reads TGCAGCGTTGCCAGGACAAGCTCCGAGCAGTACTTC.

This clone has a handful of counts. The genes are TRBV7-2 and TRBJ1-3; perhaps TRBD1 as D (5 bases). Trimming took 1 base from V and 9 from J, leaving 19 bases between them. This CDR3 is built from 16 residues. Germline V CDR1 and CDR2: SGHTA, FQGNSA. DNA for the CDR3: TGTGCCAGCAGCTTAGAAGGGCCACCTTCAAGGGGCACCATATATTTT. Translation: CASSLEGPPSRGTIYF.

The genes are TRBV7-2 and TRBJ1-5; TRBD1 might be the D (6 bases). This CDR3 contains 14 residues. Trimming pared 2 bases from V and 3 bases from J, leaving 8 bases between. CDR1 and CDR2 from the germline V gene are SGHTA and FQGNSA. The CDR3 DNA follows: TGTGCCAGCAGCTTATCAGGGGACAATCAGCCCCAGCATTTT. This sequence encodes CASSLSGDNQPQHF.

V and J are TRBV7-8 and TRBJ2-7; TRBD1 matches at 8 bases. The CDR3 is 16 residues long. The trim removed 5 bases at V and 0 bases at J, leaving 9 bases unmatched. Germline loops: CDR1 SGHVS, CDR2 FQNEAQ. Here the CDR3 reads CASSQQDRASSYEQYF. CDR3 coding DNA: TGTGCCAGCAGCCAGCAGGACAGGGCGAGCTCCTACGAGCAGTACTTC.

The chain combines TRBV18 with TRBJ2-7; 7 bases agree with TRBD1. The length of the CDR3 is 13 residues. J was trimmed by 6 bases and V by 6 bases; bases with no gene match: 8. CDR1 KGHSH and CDR2 LQKENI come from the germline V gene. The CDR3 spells CASSLLGQPEQYF. The CDR3 bases are TGTGCCAGCTCTCTTTTGGGACAGCCCGAGCAGTACTTC.

In this sample, this clone turned up a few times. V is TRBV18 and J is TRBJ1-5, with 7 bases fitting TRBD1. Germline trimming cut 1 base from V and 0 bases from J; bases unmatched to any gene: 3. CDR1 KGHSH and CDR2 LQKENI come from the germline V gene. CDR3 length equals 16 residues. The CDR3 DNA follows: TGTGCCAGCTCACCACGGTCAGGGGGTAGCAATCAGCCCCAGCATTTT. Amino acids: CASSPRSGGSNQPQHF.

The gene calls are TRBV14 and TRBJ2-7; the D gene is possibly TRBD1 (6 bases). Germline CDR1 and CDR2: SGHDN and FVKESK. The V and J ends lost 4 bases and 3 bases respectively, with 19 bases between them. The CDR3 contains 16 residues. The CDR3 is CASSPHVGQGHYEQYF. CDR3 DNA sequence: TGTGCCAGCAGCCCTCACGTGGGGCAGGGACACTACGAGCAGTACTTC.

V is TRBV19 and J is TRBJ1-5; a weak D match, TRBD1 (5 bases). This CDR3 is 16 amino acids long. V was pared by 8 bases and J by 2 bases, with 19 bases between. Germline V gene lookup returns CDR1 LNHDA and CDR2 SQIVND (reference sequence). CDR3 DNA sequence: TGTGCCAGTCGGATTGCTGGCAGGGTGGGCAATCAGCCCCAGCATTTT. Its protein is CASRIAGRVGNQPQHF.